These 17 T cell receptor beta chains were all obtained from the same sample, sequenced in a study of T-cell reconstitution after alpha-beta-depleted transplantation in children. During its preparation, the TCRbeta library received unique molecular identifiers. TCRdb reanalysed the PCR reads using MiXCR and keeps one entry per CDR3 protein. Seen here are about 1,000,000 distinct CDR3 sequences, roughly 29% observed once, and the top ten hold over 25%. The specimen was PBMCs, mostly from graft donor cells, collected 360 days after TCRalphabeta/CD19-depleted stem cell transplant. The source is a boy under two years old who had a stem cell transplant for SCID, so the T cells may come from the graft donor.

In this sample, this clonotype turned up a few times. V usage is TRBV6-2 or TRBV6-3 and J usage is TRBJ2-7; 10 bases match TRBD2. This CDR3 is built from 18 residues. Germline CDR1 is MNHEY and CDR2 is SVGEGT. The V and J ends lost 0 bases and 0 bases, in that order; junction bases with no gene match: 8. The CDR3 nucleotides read TGTGCCAGCAGTTACTCTACTGTACTAGCGGGGAGCTCCTACGAGCAGTACTTC. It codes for CASSYSTVLAGSSYEQYF.

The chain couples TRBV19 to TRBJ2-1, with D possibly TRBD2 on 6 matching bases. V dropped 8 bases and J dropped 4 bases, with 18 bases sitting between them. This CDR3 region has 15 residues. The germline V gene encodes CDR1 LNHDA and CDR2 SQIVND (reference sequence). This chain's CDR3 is CASLPGGTPYNEQFF. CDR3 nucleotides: TGTGCCAGTCTCCCTGGGGGGACCCCATACAATGAGCAGTTCTTC. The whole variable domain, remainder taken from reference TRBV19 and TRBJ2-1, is DGGITQSPKYLFRKEGQNVTLSCEQNLNHDAMYWYRQDPGQGLRLIYYSQIVNDFQKGDIAEGYSVSREKKESFPLTVTSAQKNPTAFYLCASLPGGTPYNEQFFGPGTRLTVL.

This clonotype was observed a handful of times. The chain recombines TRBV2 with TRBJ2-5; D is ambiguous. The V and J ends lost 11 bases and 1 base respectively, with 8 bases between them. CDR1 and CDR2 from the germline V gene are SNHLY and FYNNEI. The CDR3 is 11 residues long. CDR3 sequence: CAGSPQETQYF. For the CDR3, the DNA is TGTGCCGGTTCCCCCCAAGAGACCCAGTACTTC.

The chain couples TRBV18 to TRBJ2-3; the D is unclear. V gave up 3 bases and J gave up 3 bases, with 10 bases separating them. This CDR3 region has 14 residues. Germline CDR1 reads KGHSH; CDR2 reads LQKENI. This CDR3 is CASSPYIQTDTQYF. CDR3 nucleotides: TGTGCCAGCTCACCCTACATACAGACAGATACGCAGTATTTT.

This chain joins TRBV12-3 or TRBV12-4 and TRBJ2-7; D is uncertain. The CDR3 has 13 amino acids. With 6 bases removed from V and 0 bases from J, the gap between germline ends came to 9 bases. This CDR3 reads CASRDPRSYEQYF. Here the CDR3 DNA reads TGTGCCAGCAGGGACCCTCGCTCCTACGAGCAGTACTTC.

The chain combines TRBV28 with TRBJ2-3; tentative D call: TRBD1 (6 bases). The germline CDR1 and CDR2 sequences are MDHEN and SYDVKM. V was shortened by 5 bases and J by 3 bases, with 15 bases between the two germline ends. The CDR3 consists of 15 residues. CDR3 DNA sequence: TGTGCCAGCAGTCTAAAAACAGGGTTAACAGATACGCAGTATTTT. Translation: CASSLKTGLTDTQYF.

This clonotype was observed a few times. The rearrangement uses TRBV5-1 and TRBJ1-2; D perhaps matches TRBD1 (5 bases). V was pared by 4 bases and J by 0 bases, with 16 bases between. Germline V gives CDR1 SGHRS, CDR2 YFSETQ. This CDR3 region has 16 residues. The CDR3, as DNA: TGCGCCAGCAGCCTGGGACGGCTCCCAGCTAACTATGGCTACACCTTC. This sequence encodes CASSLGRLPANYGYTF.

DNA for the CDR3: TGCGCCAGCAGCAAGACTAGCGGGGGCACGTTGCCCGATACGCAGTATTTT. This encodes CASSKTSGGTLPDTQYF. The gene calls are TRBV5-1 and TRBJ2-3; TRBD2 matches at 12 bases. With V trimmed by 4 bases and J by 6 bases, 12 bases remained unmatched. The length of the CDR3 is 17 residues. CDR1 and CDR2 from the germline V gene are SGHRS and YFSETQ. The full variable domain, with the rest looked up from reference TRBV5-1 and TRBJ2-3, is KAGVTQTPRYLIKTRGQQVTLSCSPISGHRSVSWYQQTPGQGLQFLFEYFSETQRNKGNFPGRFSGRQFSNSRSEMNVSTLELGDSALYLCASSKTSGGTLPDTQYFGPGTRLTVL.

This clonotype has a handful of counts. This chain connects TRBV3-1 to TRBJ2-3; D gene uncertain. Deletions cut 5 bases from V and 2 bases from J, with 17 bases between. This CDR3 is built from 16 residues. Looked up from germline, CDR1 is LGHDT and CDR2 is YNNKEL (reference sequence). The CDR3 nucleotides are TGTGCCAGCAGCTCTTACACAGAAGACCTCACAGATACGCAGTATTTT. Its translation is CASSSYTEDLTDTQYF.

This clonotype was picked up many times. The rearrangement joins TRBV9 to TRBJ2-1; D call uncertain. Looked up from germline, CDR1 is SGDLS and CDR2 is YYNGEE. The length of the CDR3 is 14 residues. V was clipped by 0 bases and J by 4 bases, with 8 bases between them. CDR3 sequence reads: CASSVEGRYNEQFF. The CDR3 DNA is TGTGCCAGCAGCGTAGAGGGCAGGTACAATGAGCAGTTCTTC.

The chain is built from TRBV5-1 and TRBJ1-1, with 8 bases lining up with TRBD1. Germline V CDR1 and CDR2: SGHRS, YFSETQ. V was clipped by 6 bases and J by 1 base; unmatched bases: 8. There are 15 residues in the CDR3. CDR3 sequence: CASTWTGRTNTEAFF. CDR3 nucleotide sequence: TGCGCCAGCACCTGGACAGGGAGGACGAACACTGAAGCTTTCTTT.

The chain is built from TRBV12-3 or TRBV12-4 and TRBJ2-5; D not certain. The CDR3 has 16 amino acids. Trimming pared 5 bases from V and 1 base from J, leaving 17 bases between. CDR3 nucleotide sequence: TGTGCCAGCAGTAAAGGGAACCTTCCGGCCCAAGAGACCCAGTACTTC. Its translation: CASSKGNLPAQETQYF.

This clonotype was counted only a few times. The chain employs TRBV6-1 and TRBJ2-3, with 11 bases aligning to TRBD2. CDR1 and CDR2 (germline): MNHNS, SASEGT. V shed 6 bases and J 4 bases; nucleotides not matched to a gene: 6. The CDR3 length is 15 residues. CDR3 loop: CASSPGLAVSDTQYF. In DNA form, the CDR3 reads TGTGCCAGCAGCCCGGGACTAGCGGTATCAGATACGCAGTATTTT.

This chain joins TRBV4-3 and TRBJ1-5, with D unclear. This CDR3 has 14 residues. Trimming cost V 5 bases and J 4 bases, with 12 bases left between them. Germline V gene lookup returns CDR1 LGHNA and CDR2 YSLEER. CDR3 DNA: TGCGCCAGCAGCGTCGTAGTCAAAAATCAGCCCCAGCATTTT. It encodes CASSVVVKNQPQHF.

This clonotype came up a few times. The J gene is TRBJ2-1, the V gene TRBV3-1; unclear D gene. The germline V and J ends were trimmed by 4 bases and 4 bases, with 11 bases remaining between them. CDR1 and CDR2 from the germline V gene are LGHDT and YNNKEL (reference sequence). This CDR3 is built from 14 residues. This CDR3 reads CASSPGPAYNEQFF. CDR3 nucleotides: TGTGCCAGCAGCCCCGGGCCGGCTTACAATGAGCAGTTCTTC.

The CDR3 region is CASSYAQGLYGYTF. CDR3 coding DNA: TGTGCCAGCAGTTACGCCCAGGGCCTCTATGGCTACACCTTC. The rearrangement uses TRBV6-5 and TRBJ1-2; a weak D match, TRBD1 (5 bases). Looked up from germline, CDR1 is MNHEY and CDR2 is SVGAGI. V was cut by 2 bases and J by 4 bases, with 11 bases left in between. CDR3 length: 14 amino acids.

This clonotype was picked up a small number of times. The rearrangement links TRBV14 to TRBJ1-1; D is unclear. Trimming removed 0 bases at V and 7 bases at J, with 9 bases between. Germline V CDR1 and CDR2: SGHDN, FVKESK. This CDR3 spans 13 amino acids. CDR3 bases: TGTGCCAGCAGCCAAGACGGGTGGATTGAAGCTTTCTTT. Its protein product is CASSQDGWIEAFF.